This entry concerns a single TCR beta chain. What it recognizes is unknown. Germline and junction disagree at one end, which may indicate a read error. The template was RNA from unsorted bulk tissue. This non-tumor lung sample came from over 3 cm beyond the tumor edge. Donors were chemotherapy-naive, newly diagnosed lung cancer surgical patients in China, August–late 2014. This specimen belongs to a study of tumor and adjacent non-tumor tissue in lung cancer. Findings and caveats of the study: Significantly higher TCR diversity was found in tumor than normal lung. Tumor repertoires had a smaller top 100 clone share than normal lung.

A modified ARM-PCR protocol with three rounds of nested PCR amplified TCRbeta. TCRdb processed the multiplex PCR reads anew with MiXCR; each CDR3 protein has one entry. The sample has roughly 74,000 distinct CDR3 sequences; less than 85% are singletons. The germline V gene has CDR1 SQVTM and CDR2 ANQGSEA. The CDR3 length is 13 residues. The material sequenced was distant non-tumor lung tissue. The rearrangement links TRBV29-1 to TRBJ1-2; no reliable D call. This receptor was identified in a man between 65 and 80 years old with non-small cell lung cancer. The CDR3 sequence is CNVLQTRAYGYTF. CDR3 nucleotides: TGCAACGTTCTCCAAACGCGAGCCTATGGCTACACCTTC.